This T cell receptor beta chain is drawn from a study of blood T cell repertoires in COVID-19. Libraries were prepared by immunoSEQ multiplex PCR; TCRdb keeps only in-frame clonotypes and omits some of them. The sample has approximately 300,000 clones, roughly 90% seen once. This clone was recorded once. Each participant's cohort was designated according to participant-reported clinical history. There are 15 residues in the CDR3. V shed 2 bases and J 4 bases; nucleotides not matched to a gene: 5. Looked up from germline, CDR1 is KGHDR and CDR2 is SFDVKD. The receptor was derived from a woman aged 25 to 39 who had recovered from COVID-19. The chain links TRBV24-1 to TRBJ2-3, with 7 bases that match TRBD1. The sequenced material came from PBMCs or T cells enriched from blood (not recorded which). The CDR3 sequence: CATSDSLTGADTQYF. The DNA for the CDR3 is TGTGCCACCAGTGATTCTCTTACAGGGGCAGATACGCAGTATTTT.